This T cell receptor beta chain was documented in a study of tumor-infiltrating lymphocytes in oesophageal squamous cell carcinoma. CDR3 length equals 17 residues. Germline V gene lookup returns CDR1 SEHNR and CDR2 FQNEAQ (reference sequence). V shed 1 base and J 3 bases; nucleotides not matched to a gene: 9. TCRdb recomputed calls from the PCR reads with MiXCR, one row per CDR3 protein. The top ten clones hold 23% of a sample with roughly 17,000 distinct CDR3 sequences, approximately 50% of them seen once. Input material: esophageal tumor tissue. The chain uses TRBV7-9 and TRBJ2-5, with TRBD1 identical over 9 bases. The origin of this receptor is a male donor with esophageal squamous cell carcinoma. CDR3 region: CASSLVGDRVWEETQYF. CDR3 DNA: TGTGCCAGCAGCTTAGTGGGGGACAGGGTTTGGGAAGAGACCCAGTACTTC.